The T cell receptor (beta chain) described here comes from a study of beta chain features in type 1 diabetes. Purity (above 98%) was reached by all sorted populations. The CDR3 extends over 13 amino acids. Germline CDR1 and CDR2: MDHEN and SYDVKM. V lost 7 bases, J lost 2 bases, and 12 bases lay in between. Investigators reverse transcribed all isolated RNA, so they sequenced expressed TCRB transcripts. The assay was immunoSEQ multiplex PCR, and TCRdb's table has in-frame clones only and misses some. The sample shows around 310,000 clones, 8% to 13% of them seen only once. V gene TRBV28 combines with J gene TRBJ2-7, with a weak D call TRBD2 (5 bases). Sequencing was carried out using naive CD4+ T cells from blood. The sequence was obtained from a woman aged 25 to 39 in good health. The chain's CDR3 is CASTEGTTYEQYF. The CDR3 nucleotides are TGTGCCAGCACCGAGGGTACTACCTACGAGCAGTACTTC.